The 20 T cell receptor beta chains reported below all come from one sample, sequenced in a study of brain T cells in children with intractable seizures. Only in-frame clones appear in the TCRdb table, and some are missing; sequencing was by immunoSEQ multiplex PCR. This table holds 78,000 or so clones, about 90% found once. Source: peripheral blood, taken at surgery. These receptors were collected from a girl aged 2 to 9 with Rasmussen encephalitis and intractable seizures.

The chain links TRBV9 to TRBJ1-2; 9 nucleotides agree with TRBD1. This CDR3 comprises 15 residues. V was pared by 3 bases and J by 4 bases, with 7 bases of the junction left unmatched. Germline values: CDR1 SGDLS, CDR2 YYNGEE. CDR3 residues: CASSGTGGQGYGYTF. The DNA for the CDR3 is TGTGCCAGCAGCGGAACAGGGGGCCAGGGCTATGGCTACACCTTC.

This clone appeared a single time. The rearrangement uses TRBV5-1 and TRBJ2-7; maybe TRBD1 (5 bases). V lost 0 bases to trimming and J lost 3 bases, with 10 bases between them. The CDR3 extends over 14 amino acids. The germline gives CDR1 SGHRS, CDR2 YFSETQ. The CDR3 sequence is CASSLDDSLYEQYF. In nucleotides, the CDR3 is TGCGCCAGCAGCTTGGACGACAGTCTCTACGAGCAGTACTTC.

The chain couples TRBV19 to TRBJ1-6; D is possibly TRBD1 (5 bases). The length of the CDR3 is 13 residues. Germline V gives CDR1 LNHDA, CDR2 SQIVND (reference sequence). With 3 bases removed from V and 9 bases from J, the gap between germline ends came to 9 bases. CDR3 sequence reads: CASSILGVSPLHF. In nucleotides, the CDR3 is TGTGCCAGTAGTATCTTGGGGGTTTCACCCCTCCACTTT. The full variable domain, rest sourced from reference TRBV19 and TRBJ1-6, is DGGITQSPKYLFRKEGQNVTLSCEQNLNHDAMYWYRQDPGQGLRLIYYSQIVNDFQKGDIAEGYSVSREKKESFPLTVTSAQKNPTAFYLCASSILGVSPLHFGNGTRLTVT.

V is TRBV6-5 and J is TRBJ1-1, with 8 bases identical to TRBD1. Losses at the gene ends were 2 bases for V and 1 base for J; bases not matched to a gene: 3. Germline CDR1 and CDR2: MNHEY and SVGAGI. The CDR3 loop spans 15 amino acids. The CDR3 sequence: CASSYGGQENTEAFF. In nucleotides, the CDR3 is TGTGCCAGCAGTTACGGGGGACAGGAGAACACTGAAGCTTTCTTT.

The chain is built from TRBV12-3 or TRBV12-4 and TRBJ2-2; D unclear. V was trimmed by 5 bases and J by 9 bases, leaving 10 bases between them. This CDR3 contains 12 residues. The CDR3 DNA reads as TGTGCCAGCAGTACGACGGCCCGGGAGCTGTTTTTT. It yields the protein CASSTTARELFF.

The chain links TRBV19 to TRBJ1-1; D possibly corresponds to TRBD1 (5 bases). V gave up 7 bases and J gave up 4 bases, with 10 bases separating them. CDR1 is LNHDA and CDR2 is SQIVND in the germline V gene (reference sequence). This CDR3 spans 12 amino acids. CDR3: CASIRGGTEAFF. In nucleotides, the CDR3 is TGTGCCAGTATACGGGGGGGCACTGAAGCTTTCTTT. Together with reference TRBV19 and TRBJ1-1, the CDR3 gives the full variable domain: DGGITQSPKYLFRKEGQNVTLSCEQNLNHDAMYWYRQDPGQGLRLIYYSQIVNDFQKGDIAEGYSVSREKKESFPLTVTSAQKNPTAFYLCASIRGGTEAFFGQGTRLTVV.

The chain couples TRBV21-1 to TRBJ2-7; no check of the table's D call, TRBD2, against the DNA was made. TRBV21-1 corresponds to a pseudogene. CDR3 length: 17 residues. The CDR3: CASSRGTSGSHRYEQYF. CDR3 nucleotides: TGTGCCAGCAGCAGAGGCACTAGCGGGAGTCATCGCTACGAGCAGTACTTC.

The chain uses TRBV4-1 and TRBJ1-4; D is undetermined. The CDR3 is 16 amino acids. The V and J ends lost 0 bases and 8 bases respectively, with 16 bases between them. The germline gives CDR1 MGHRA, CDR2 YSYEKL. The CDR3: CASSQDVWSSGEKLFF. CDR3 coding DNA: TGCGCCAGCAGCCAAGACGTGTGGAGTTCAGGAGAAAAACTGTTTTTT.

This rearrangement joins TRBV3-1 (or the pseudogene TRBV3-2) to TRBJ2-7; 7 nucleotides match TRBD2. Per germline, CDR1 LGHDT and CDR2 YNNKEL (reference sequence). Trimming at V came to 6 bases and at J to 7 bases, leaving 12 bases not matched to a gene. The CDR3 loop spans 14 amino acids. CDR3 DNA: TGTGCCAGCAGTACACGAGCGGGATCGTGGGAGCAGTACTTC. Translating it yields CASSTRAGSWEQYF.

The V and J genes are TRBV6-4 and TRBJ1-6, with a possible D match to TRBD1 (6 bases). Between the trimmed V and J ends, which lost 4 bases and 6 bases, there was a span of 10 bases. This CDR3 is built from 14 residues. Germline-derived CDR1 and CDR2 are MRHNA and SNTAGT. The CDR3 is CASSVEGGNSPLHF. The CDR3, as DNA: TGTGCCAGCAGTGTCGAAGGGGGTAATTCACCCCTCCACTTT.

The rearrangement joins TRBV6-6 to TRBJ2-1; D is possibly TRBD2 (6 bases). Trimming stripped 5 bases from V and 0 bases from J, with 17 bases between. The CDR3 spans 17 residues. Germline V gene lookup returns CDR1 MNHNY and CDR2 SVGAGI (reference sequence). CDR3 coding DNA: TGTGCCAGCAGTCCAACGACGTCGGGAGTCTCCTACAATGAGCAGTTCTTC. Translated, it gives CASSPTTSGVSYNEQFF.

The V call is TRBV7-2, the J call TRBJ2-7; 8 positions agree with TRBD1. Trimming removed 3 bases from V and 3 bases from J; junction bases left unmatched: 1. Germline V gives CDR1 SGHTA, CDR2 FQGNSA. This CDR3 is 13 amino acids long. In DNA form, the CDR3 reads TGTGCCAGCAGCTTCACAGGGGGCTACGAGCAGTACTTC. It translates to CASSFTGGYEQYF.

This chain connects TRBV3-1 (or the pseudogene TRBV3-2) to TRBJ2-1; 8 bases fit TRBD2. CDR1 LGHDT and CDR2 YNNKEL come from the germline V gene (reference sequence). This CDR3 comprises 16 residues. V lost 2 bases, J lost 1 base, and 4 bases stayed unmatched. In DNA, the CDR3 is TGTGCCAGCAGCCAACCCCTAGCGGGTTCCTACAATGAGCAGTTCTTC. This codes for CASSQPLAGSYNEQFF.

To note about this clone: Other DNA sequences of this sample code for an identical CDR3. V is TRBV30 and J is TRBJ1-1, with D perhaps TRBD1 (5 bases). CDR3 length: 12 residues. Trimming stripped 3 bases from V and 1 base from J, with 6 bases between. Germline V CDR1 and CDR2: GTSNPN, SVGIG (reference sequence). The CDR3 loop reads CAWRGANTEAFF. CDR3 sequence (DNA): TGTGCCTGGAGAGGGGCGAACACTGAAGCTTTCTTT. Filled out from reference TRBV30 and TRBJ1-1, the complete variable domain reads SQTIHQWPATLVQPVGSPLSLECTVEGTSNPNLYWYRQAAGRGLQLLFYSVGIGQISSEVPQNLSASRPQDRQFILSSKKLLLSDSGFYLCAWRGANTEAFFGQGTRLTVV.

This clone was seen only a few times. The V call is TRBV2, the J call TRBJ1-1, with D unclear. In germline, CDR1 is SNHLY, CDR2 FYNNEI. The V and J ends lost 7 bases and 2 bases respectively, with 5 bases between them. The CDR3 has 11 amino acids. The CDR3 is CASTVNTEAFF. The DNA of the CDR3 is TGTGCCAGCACGGTTAACACTGAAGCTTTCTTT.

The chain has TRBV4-1 and TRBJ2-7, with D tentatively TRBD2 (5 bases). The CDR3 covers 16 residues. Germline CDR1 is MGHRA and CDR2 is YSYEKL. Trimming removed 0 bases at V and 2 bases at J, with 14 bases between. The CDR3 region is CASSQDNGVPAYEQYF. The CDR3 nucleotides are TGCGCCAGCAGCCAAGACAACGGGGTCCCCGCCTACGAGCAGTACTTC.

This chain connects TRBV9 to TRBJ2-3; D perhaps matches TRBD2 (5 bases). The V gene lost 0 bases and the J gene lost 2 bases, with 10 bases spanning the gap. The CDR3 covers 15 residues. CDR1 is SGDLS and CDR2 is YYNGEE in the germline V gene. The CDR3 sequence is CASSVDGMHTDTQYF. Written as DNA, the CDR3 is TGTGCCAGCAGCGTAGACGGGATGCACACAGATACGCAGTATTTT.

This chain uses TRBV6-1 with TRBJ2-1, with 11 bases aligning to TRBD1. From germline, CDR1 is MNHNS and CDR2 SASEGT. The CDR3 length is 15 residues. Trimming removed 3 bases from V and 9 bases from J; junction bases left unmatched: 7. In nucleotides, the CDR3 is TGTGCCAGCAGTGATATAGGACAGGGGGCTACTGAGCAGTTCTTC. Its protein is CASSDIGQGATEQFF.

The chain recombines TRBV6-5 with TRBJ1-1, with D uncertain. This CDR3 region has 14 residues. CDR1 is MNHEY, CDR2 SVGAGI, per germline. The V end lost 4 bases, the J end lost 3 bases, and 12 bases lay between the germline ends. The CDR3 region has the DNA TGTGCCAGCAGTTCCCCCGGTGCGTACACTGAAGCTTTCTTT. It encodes CASSSPGAYTEAFF.

The chain carries TRBV21-1 and TRBJ2-1; the table names TRBD1, a call not compared with the DNA. TRBV21-1 has pseudogene status. The CDR3 sequence is 13 residues long. CDR3 sequence: CASPQGSYNEQFF. The CDR3 region has the DNA TGTGCCAGCCCCCAGGGCTCCTACAATGAGCAGTTCTTC.